The entry that follows covers one TCR beta chain sequence. There are a few counts of this clonotype. The target of this receptor is not known. Its ends do not fully match the called genes, so a read error is possible. This sample is drawn from a study (dated by TCRdb to 2016 to 2018). The CDR3 numbers 10 residues from cysteine through phenylalanine. The entry retains the CDR3 DNA only, 30 bases that are in frame from base 1. CDR1 KGHSH and CDR2 LQKENI are derived from the germline V gene. Library preparation used RT-PCR. The instrument was an Illumina MiSeq. Starting from the raw public reads, TCRdb applied fastp trimming at Q25, assembled clones with MiXCR and retained in-frame beta chains. Every entry covers one CDR3 protein and lists the most common genes and DNA from its rows. The sample includes about 680,000 distinct CDR3 sequences, with approximately 14% observed a single time. The ten largest clones add up to 3.6% of the sample.

The sequence was collected from a female donor in good health, serving as a healthy control. The sample consisted of memory CD4+ T cells from blood. The sequence joins TRBV18 to TRBJ2-4, with TRBD1 perhaps the D gene, on 6 matching bases. The DNA is TGTGCCAGCGGTACAGGGAGAGGGAACTTC. This gives the protein CASGTGRGNF.